The 20 T cell receptor beta chains in this list originate from one sample, sequenced in a study of blood T cell repertoires in COVID-19 (dated by TCRdb to 2020 to 2022). Receptor amplification or capture employed the immunoSEQ multiplex PCR assay. TCRdb took over this immuneACCESS table, retaining in-frame rearrangements with V and J assigned. Such tables are incomplete; in checked studies, under half of the missing clones stem from an unresolved V gene, and the remainder is unexplained. The sample has around 300,000 clones on record, about 89% of them singletons. Less than 2.5% of the sample goes to the ten largest clones. The sequenced sample consisted of peripheral blood. Every receptor here comes from a middle-aged man with acute or convalescent COVID-19.

The CDR3 loop is CASSPRGSSGAGIWNEQFF. The CDR3 nucleotides read TGCGCCAGCAGCCCTAGGGGGTCTAGCGGGGCTGGTATATGGAATGAGCAGTTCTTC. This rearrangement joins TRBV4-1 to TRBJ2-1, with 9 bases identical to TRBD2. Germline CDR1 is MGHRA and CDR2 is YSYEKL. V shed 4 bases, J shed 7 bases, and the junction held 20 bases outside the gene matches. This CDR3 is built from 19 residues.

The rearrangement links TRBV7-9 to TRBJ2-7; tentatively, D is TRBD2 (5 bases). CDR1 is SEHNR, CDR2 FQNEAQ, per germline (reference sequence). V was shortened by 2 bases and J by 2 bases, with 7 bases between the two germline ends. The CDR3 is 13 residues long. The CDR3 coding sequence is TGTGCCAGCAGCTTACCGGGGACCTACGAGCAGTACTTC. It codes for CASSLPGTYEQYF.

The V and J genes are TRBV18 and TRBJ2-1; TRBD1 agrees at 10 bases. The CDR3 is 13 amino acids. V lost 5 bases to trimming and J lost 8 bases; unmatched junction nucleotides: 3. The germline CDR1 and CDR2 sequences are KGHSH and LQKENI. In DNA, the CDR3 is TGTGCCAGCTCAAGACAGGGGGCCTATGAGCAGTTCTTC. Residues: CASSRQGAYEQFF.

The chain links TRBV10-3 to TRBJ2-3, with 13 positions matching TRBD2. Trimming at V came to 2 bases and at J to 7 bases, leaving 3 bases not matched to a gene. The CDR3 is 15 amino acids. Germline lookup yields CDR1 ENHRY and CDR2 SYGVKD. CDR3: CAISETSGGVNTQYF. Written as DNA, the CDR3 is TGTGCCATCAGTGAGACTAGCGGGGGGGTAAATACGCAGTATTTT.

Only one count was recorded for this clone. V gene TRBV2 combines with J gene TRBJ1-5, with a possible D match to TRBD1 (5 bases). With 4 bases removed from V and 7 bases from J, the gap between germline ends came to 11 bases. Per the germline V gene, CDR1 is SNHLY and CDR2 is FYNNEI. The CDR3 spans 13 residues. CDR3 DNA sequence: TGTGCCAGCAGTGTGGCGGAGGGGCAGCCCCAGCATTTT. This translates into CASSVAEGQPQHF.

This chain connects TRBV24-1 to TRBJ2-3; 7 bases are shared with TRBD1. The CDR3 sequence is 14 residues long. Germline assignment: CDR1 KGHDR and CDR2 SFDVKD. Losses at the gene ends were 9 bases for V and 1 base for J; bases not matched to a gene: 6. The CDR3, as DNA: TGTGCCACCTCCGGGACAGACGGCACAGATACGCAGTATTTT. Protein: CATSGTDGTDTQYF.

The chain carries TRBV5-6 and TRBJ1-2; 7 nucleotides agree with TRBD1. J was trimmed by 6 bases and V by 4 bases; bases with no gene match: 18. The CDR3 extends over 17 amino acids. The germline V gene has CDR1 SGHDT and CDR2 YYEEEE. DNA of the CDR3: TGTGCCAGCAGCCCCGAACCCACAGGGGCCAGTTGGGATGGCTACACCTTC. It specifies CASSPEPTGASWDGYTF.

V usage is TRBV7-3 and J usage is TRBJ1-3, with D hard to call. Trimming pared 4 bases from V and 0 bases from J, leaving 22 bases between. The germline CDR1 and CDR2 sequences are SGHTA and FQGTGA. The CDR3 has 19 residues. As DNA, the CDR3 is TGTGCCAGCAGCTCCCGTGTACGTTATGTCGGTAGCTCTGGAAACACCATATATTTT. Amino acids: CASSSRVRYVGSSGNTIYF.

V gene TRBV29-1 combines with J gene TRBJ2-2; maybe TRBD1 (5 bases). V was shortened by 7 bases and J by 4 bases, with 13 bases between the two germline ends. CDR3 length: 13 amino acids. CDR1 is SQVTM, CDR2 ANQGSEA, per germline. The CDR3 bases are TGCAGCGCGGTCAGGGTAGGCACCGGGGAGCTGTTTTTT. As protein: CSAVRVGTGELFF.

The chain joins TRBV7-9 to TRBJ1-4; TRBD1 agrees at 7 bases. CDR1 and CDR2 from the germline V gene are SEHNR and FQNEAQ (reference sequence). This CDR3 has 14 amino acids. V was pared by 7 bases and J by 3 bases, with 5 bases of the junction left unmatched. CDR3 DNA: TGTGCCAGCACCCCTGGGACAGCTAATGAAAAACTGTTTTTT. Its translation: CASTPGTANEKLFF.

There are a few counts of this clone. V gene TRBV5-1 combines with J gene TRBJ1-1; 9 bases are a match to TRBD1. Unmatched junction bases numbered 4, after V lost 4 bases and J lost 3 bases. This CDR3 region has 14 residues. Germline values: CDR1 SGHRS, CDR2 YFSETQ. CDR3 nucleotides: TGCGCCAGCAGCCTAACAGGGGGCGACACTGAAGCTTTCTTT. As protein: CASSLTGGDTEAFF.

A few counts support this clone. The rearrangement joins TRBV7-8 to TRBJ1-1; D ambiguous. V lost 0 bases, J lost 1 base, and 6 bases lay in between. Germline CDR1 reads SGHVS; CDR2 reads FQNEAQ. The CDR3 is 14 residues long. The CDR3 loop reads CASSLAAANTEAFF. The CDR3 region has the DNA TGTGCCAGCAGCTTAGCGGCGGCGAACACTGAAGCTTTCTTT. Combining the CDR3 with reference TRBV7-8 and TRBJ1-1 gives the whole variable domain GAGVSQSPRYKVAKRGQDVALRCDPISGHVSLFWYQQALGQGPEFLTYFQNEAQLDKSGLPSDRFFAERPEGSVSTLKIQRTQQEDSAVYLCASSLAAANTEAFFGQGTRLTVV.

The sample holds a few counts of this clone. The rearrangement joins TRBV15 to TRBJ1-2; no firm D call. From germline, CDR1 is LNHNV and CDR2 YYDKDF (reference sequence). Trimming stripped 2 bases from V and 8 bases from J, with 18 bases between. This CDR3 region has 15 residues. The CDR3 nucleotides are TGTGCCACCAGCAGATCCAAGTCCGACCGGGAGGGCTACACCTTC. Amino acid sequence: CATSRSKSDREGYTF. The full variable domain, completed using reference TRBV15 and TRBJ1-2, is DAMVIQNPRYQVTQFGKPVTLSCSQTLNHNVMYWYQQKSSQAPKLLFHYYDKDFNNEADTPDNFQSRRPNTSFCFLDIRSPGLGDTAMYLCATSRSKSDREGYTFGSGTRLTVV.

As for this clone: At the DNA level, this CDR3 is encoded by other sequences in the same sample as well. The V and J genes are TRBV6-5 and TRBJ1-1; D remains unclear. The germline V gene has CDR1 MNHEY and CDR2 SVGAGI. The CDR3 contains 12 residues. Trimming left V 4 bases short and J 4 bases short, with 7 bases between. CDR3 DNA sequence: TGTGCCAGCAGTTTCCGGGGCACTGAAGCTTTCTTT. Its protein product is CASSFRGTEAFF.

The chain employs TRBV7-9 and TRBJ1-2, with TRBD1 identical over 9 bases. V was clipped by 1 base and J by 8 bases; unmatched bases: 8. Germline CDR1 reads SEHNR; CDR2 reads FQNEAQ (reference sequence). The CDR3 covers 15 residues. CDR3 nucleotide sequence: TGTGCCAGCAGCTTAGTGGGACAGGGCCGGGAGGGCTACACCTTC. Translation gives CASSLVGQGREGYTF.

The V call is TRBV5-1, the J call TRBJ2-3; 7 nucleotides line up with TRBD1. The CDR3 has 15 amino acids. CDR1 and CDR2 from the germline V gene are SGHRS and YFSETQ. After removal of 6 bases from V and 0 bases from J, the junction contained 7 bases not matched to a gene. CDR3 nucleotide sequence: TGCGCCAGCATCCTCGGGGACAGTAGCACAGATACGCAGTATTTT. Translating it yields CASILGDSSTDTQYF.

The V and J genes are TRBV6-5 and TRBJ2-5, with D perhaps TRBD2 (5 bases). V lost 7 bases and J 5 bases, leaving 17 bases between the germline ends. CDR1 MNHEY and CDR2 SVGAGI come from the germline V gene. The CDR3 length is 14 residues. CDR3: CASTLGGVSETQYF. CDR3 nucleotide sequence: TGTGCCAGCACTCTCGGAGGAGTTTCGGAGACCCAGTACTTC.

There are a few counts of this clone. The J gene is TRBJ1-2, the V gene TRBV30; 7 nucleotides align to TRBD1. Per the germline V gene, CDR1 is GTSNPN and CDR2 is SVGIG (reference sequence). With 7 bases clipped from V and 0 bases from J, the junction kept 5 bases outside the gene matches. The CDR3 has 13 amino acids. This CDR3 reads CALGQSSNYGYTF. For the CDR3, the DNA is TGTGCCTTGGGACAGTCTTCTAACTATGGCTACACCTTC.

The chain is built from TRBV7-8 and TRBJ1-1; 7 positions match TRBD1. Germline loops: CDR1 SGHVS, CDR2 FQNEAQ. Trimming cost V 2 bases and J 3 bases; bases outside gene matches: 6. CDR3 size: 15 residues. The CDR3 sequence: CASSLLRGLDTEAFF. The CDR3, as DNA: TGTGCCAGCAGCTTATTAAGGGGGCTTGACACTGAAGCTTTCTTT. The whole variable domain, remainder taken from reference TRBV7-8 and TRBJ1-1, is GAGVSQSPRYKVAKRGQDVALRCDPISGHVSLFWYQQALGQGPEFLTYFQNEAQLDKSGLPSDRFFAERPEGSVSTLKIQRTQQEDSAVYLCASSLLRGLDTEAFFGQGTRLTVV.

This clone was recorded only once. The chain is built from TRBV27 and TRBJ1-1; weak D call: TRBD1 (6 bases). Trimming pared 0 bases from V and 1 base from J, leaving 6 bases between. Germline lookup yields CDR1 MNHEY and CDR2 SMNVEV (reference sequence). CDR3 length: 14 amino acids. CDR3: CASSLSTGNTEAFF. The CDR3 nucleotides are TGTGCCAGCAGTTTATCGACAGGGAACACTGAAGCTTTCTTT.